The present T cell receptor (beta chain) was sequenced within a study of T cell repertoires in cytomegalovirus infection. For the study at large: Indicated by public TCR beta signatures were CMV infection and matching HLA type. Overall study findings and caveats: Clonotypes of TCR beta that were HLA-C-restricted and CMV-specific dominated the ex vivo response. The cumulative frequency of public TCR beta families identified carriers of CMV plus the relevant HLA.

CDR3 length equals 15 residues. The V gene's germline CDR1 is SGHDN and CDR2 FVKESK. V lost 0 bases and J lost 7, with 15 bases in between. As to this clonotype: Its antigen remains unidentified.

TCRdb ran MiXCR on the reads and lists one entry per CDR3 protein. Of about 360,000 distinct CDR3 sequences listed, over 15% are singletons. The sequenced sample consisted of PBMCs. The clonotype comes from a human donor in good health (CMV status not recorded). Some clones in this sample may be carry-over from other donors' samples. The chain links TRBV14 to TRBJ1-2; D not certain. This CDR3 is CASSQERPGASGYTF. The CDR3 nucleotides are TGTGCCAGCAGCCAAGAACGGCCGGGTGCGAGTGGCTACACCTTC.